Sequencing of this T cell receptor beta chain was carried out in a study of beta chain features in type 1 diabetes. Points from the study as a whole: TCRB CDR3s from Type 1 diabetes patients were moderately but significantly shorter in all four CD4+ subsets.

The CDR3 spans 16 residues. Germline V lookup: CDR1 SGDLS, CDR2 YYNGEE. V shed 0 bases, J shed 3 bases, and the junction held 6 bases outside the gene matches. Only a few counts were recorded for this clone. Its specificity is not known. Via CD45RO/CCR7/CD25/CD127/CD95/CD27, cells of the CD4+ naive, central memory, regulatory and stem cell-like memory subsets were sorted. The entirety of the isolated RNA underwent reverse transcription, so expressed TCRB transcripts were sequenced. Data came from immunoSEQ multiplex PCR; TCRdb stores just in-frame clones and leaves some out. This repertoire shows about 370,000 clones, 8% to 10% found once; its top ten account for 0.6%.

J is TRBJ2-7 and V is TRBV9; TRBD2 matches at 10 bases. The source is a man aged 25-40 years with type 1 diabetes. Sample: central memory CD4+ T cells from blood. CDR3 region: CASSVVASGSLYEQYF. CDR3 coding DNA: TGTGCCAGCAGCGTAGTCGCTAGCGGGAGTCTCTACGAGCAGTACTTC.